The clone carrying this TCR beta chain has just one count. This entry comes from a study of cytomegalovirus exposure and HLA in healthy donors. TCRdb's table, derived via immunoSEQ multiplex PCR, lists solely in-frame clones and lacks some. The sample gives under 300,000 clones, around 87% of which show up once; more than 0.35% is in the top ten. V was pared by 2 bases and J by 0 bases, with 9 bases of the junction left unmatched. The CDR3 has 17 residues. The germline V gene encodes CDR1 MDHEN and CDR2 SYDVKM. This receptor was obtained from a woman under 30 in good health and CMV-seronegative. Sequenced: PBMCs. The chain carries TRBV28 and TRBJ2-7; 8 bases are a match to TRBD1. The CDR3 DNA is TGTGCCAGCAGTTTAGTATACAGGGGGAAGAGCTCCTACGAGCAGTACTTC. This gives the protein CASSLVYRGKSSYEQYF.